This section outlines one T cell receptor beta chain sequence together with its context. The data stem from a study of control samples from healthy donors and cancer patients. Generated by immunoSEQ multiplex PCR, the TCRdb table keeps only in-frame clones and is missing some. The sample shows 100,000 to 150,000 clones, approximately 92% of them seen only once. The V gene lost 5 bases and the J gene lost 0 bases, with 11 bases spanning the gap. Looked up from germline, CDR1 is SNHLY and CDR2 is FYNNEI. The CDR3 extends over 15 amino acids. The TCR sequence derives from a young man in good health. The specimen was blood. The J gene is TRBJ1-3, the V gene TRBV2, with unresolved D. CDR3 protein: CASSPTPHSGNTIYF. The CDR3 DNA reads as TGTGCCAGCAGTCCGACACCGCACTCTGGAAACACCATATATTTT.